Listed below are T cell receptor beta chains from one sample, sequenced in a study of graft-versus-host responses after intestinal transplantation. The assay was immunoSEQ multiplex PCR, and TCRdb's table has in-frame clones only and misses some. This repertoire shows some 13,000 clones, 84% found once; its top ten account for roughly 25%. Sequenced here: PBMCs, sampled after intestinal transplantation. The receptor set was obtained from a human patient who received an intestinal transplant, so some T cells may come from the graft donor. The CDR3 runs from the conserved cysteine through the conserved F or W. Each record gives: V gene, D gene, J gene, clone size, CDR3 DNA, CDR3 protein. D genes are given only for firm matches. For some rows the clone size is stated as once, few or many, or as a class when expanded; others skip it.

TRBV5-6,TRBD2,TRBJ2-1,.,TGTGCCAGCATGTTATCTAGCGGGTACGATGAGCAGTTCTTC,CASMLSSGYDEQFF
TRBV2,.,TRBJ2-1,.,TGTGCCAGCACACGGCGGGACAATGAGCAGTTCTTC,CASTRRDNEQFF
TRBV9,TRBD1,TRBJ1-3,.,TGTGCCAGCAGCGTACGCGACAGGGTGGGTGGAAACACCATATATTTT,CASSVRDRVGGNTIYF
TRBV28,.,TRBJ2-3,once,TGTGCCAGCAGTTCCGTCCCGTCGGGCACAGATACGCAGTATTTT,CASSSVPSGTDTQYF
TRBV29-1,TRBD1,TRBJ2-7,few,TGCAGCGCCACCGGACAGGGGGCCTCCTACGAGCAGTACTTC,CSATGQGASYEQYF
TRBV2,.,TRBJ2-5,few,TGTGCCAGCAATAAGGACTTTCAAGAGACCCAGTACTTC,CASNKDFQETQYF
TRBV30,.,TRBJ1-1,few,TGTGCCTGGAGTAATAAGCTGGGAGCTTTCTTT,CAWSNKLGAFF
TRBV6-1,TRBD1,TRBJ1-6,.,TGTGCCAGCCAGGGGGCTTATAATTCACCCCTCCACTTT,CASQGAYNSPLHF
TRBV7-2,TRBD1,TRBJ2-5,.,TGTGCCAGCAGCCCCCAATGGACAGGGCAAGAGACCCAGTACTTC,CASSPQWTGQETQYF
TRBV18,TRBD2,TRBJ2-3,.,TGTGCCAGCTCACACTCACTAGCGGGAGCTGGCGATACGCAGTATTTT,CASSHSLAGAGDTQYF
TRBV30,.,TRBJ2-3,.,TGTGCCTGGAGTCGGCACAGCACAGATACGCAGTATTTT,CAWSRHSTDTQYF
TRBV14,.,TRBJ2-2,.,TGTGCCAGCAGCCAAGATGTCTTCCGTCGCACCGGGGAGCTGTTTTTT,CASSQDVFRRTGELFF
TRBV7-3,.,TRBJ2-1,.,TGTGCCAGCAGCCTTACTAGCATAAACAATGAGCAGTTCTTC,CASSLTSINNEQFF
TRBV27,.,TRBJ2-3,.,TGTGCCAGCAGTCAAATACAGGGTTCGAACACAGATACGCAGTATTTT,CASSQIQGSNTDTQYF
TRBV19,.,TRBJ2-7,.,TGTGCCAGTAGTATGGTCCCCTCCGCCTACGAGCAGTACTTC,CASSMVPSAYEQYF
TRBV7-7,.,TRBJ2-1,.,TGTGCTAGCAGCTTAAATCCCCTTTACGGGAGCACCTACAATGAGCAGTTCTTC,CASSLNPLYGSTYNEQFF
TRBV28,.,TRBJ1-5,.,TGTGCCAGCAGTTTTGGGGTTCAGCCCCAGCATTTT,CASSFGVQPQHF
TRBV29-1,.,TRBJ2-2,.,TGCAGCGCAGAGGGGGGGACGAACACCGGGGAGCTGTTTTTT,CSAEGGTNTGELFF
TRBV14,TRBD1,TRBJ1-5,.,TGTGCCAGCAGCTTACAGGGGTCCGGTCAGCCCCAGCATTTT,CASSLQGSGQPQHF
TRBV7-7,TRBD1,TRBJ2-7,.,TGTGCTAGCAGCCCGGGACAGGGGAACGAGCAGTACTTC,CASSPGQGNEQYF
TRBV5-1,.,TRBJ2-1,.,TGCGCCAGCCTGTCGTACAATGAGCAGTTCTTC,CASLSYNEQFF
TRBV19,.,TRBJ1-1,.,TGTGCCAGTAGTCTTTCGGGCAGGGTGAACACTGAAGCTTTCTTT,CASSLSGRVNTEAFF
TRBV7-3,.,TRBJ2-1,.,TGTGCCAGCAGCTTAAGAGCTCGCTCGGCGGGAAAGTCAAATGAGCAGTTCTTC,CASSLRARSAGKSNEQFF
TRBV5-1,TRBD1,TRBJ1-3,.,TGCGCCAGCAGTCCCAGGGGGCACAGCCTCTCGGGGGACTCTGGAAACACCATATATTTT,CASSPRGHSLSGDSGNTIYF
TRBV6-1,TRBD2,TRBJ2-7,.,TGTGCCAGCAGTGAACTAGCGGGAGGGTCCTACGAGCAGTACTTC,CASSELAGGSYEQYF
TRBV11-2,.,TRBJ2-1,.,TGTGCCAGCAGCTTAGCACTAGCTTTGAATGAGCAGTTCTTC,CASSLALALNEQFF
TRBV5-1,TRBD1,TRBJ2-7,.,TGCGCCAGCAGCTGGGGACAGGGGGGCAACGAGCAGTACTTC,CASSWGQGGNEQYF
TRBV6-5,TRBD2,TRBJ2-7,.,TGTGCCAGCAGTTACTCTGGCCTAGCGGGCACCTACGAGCAGTACTTC,CASSYSGLAGTYEQYF
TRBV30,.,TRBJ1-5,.,TGTGCCTGGAGTGTCGGCACAGCGAATCAGCCCCAGCATTTT,CAWSVGTANQPQHF
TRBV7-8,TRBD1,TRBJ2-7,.,TGTGCCAGCAGCCGCAGGACAGGGGGCTACGAGCAGTACTTC,CASSRRTGGYEQYF
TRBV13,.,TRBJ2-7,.,TGTGCCAGCAGCTACCTAGGGGGATTCGCATCCTACGAGCAGTACTTC,CASSYLGGFASYEQYF
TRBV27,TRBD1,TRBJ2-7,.,TGTGCCAGCAGTTTCGTGGACAGGGCAAGCTACGAGCAGTACTTC,CASSFVDRASYEQYF
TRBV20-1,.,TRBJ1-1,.,TGCAGTGCTAGAAGGCGAACTGAAGCTTTCTTT,CSARRRTEAFF
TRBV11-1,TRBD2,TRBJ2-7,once,TGTGCCAGCACCCCCGGGGTAGCGGGAACTCCAGGGGAGCAGTACTTC,CASTPGVAGTPGEQYF
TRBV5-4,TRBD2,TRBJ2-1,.,TGTGCCAGCAGCTTGATGCTAGCGGCGAATGAGCAGTTCTTC,CASSLMLAANEQFF
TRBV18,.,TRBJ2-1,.,TGTGCCAGCTCACCAACCGCCAGGAGGGCCTACAATGAGCAGTTCTTC,CASSPTARRAYNEQFF